This T cell receptor beta chain was profiled in a study of CD8 T cells in ankylosing spondylitis. The study, taken as a whole, reports: From matched ankylosing spondylitis synovial fluid, disease-linked clones were reportedly recovered at significantly enriched levels. Ankylosing spondylitis blood appeared to be characterized by a TCR beta motif of 8 or 9 highly homologous variants.

Trimming removed 4 bases at V and 2 bases at J, with 16 bases between. Germline assignment: CDR1 LGHNA and CDR2 YNFKEQ. The CDR3 totals 16 residues. This clonotype was seen a single time. Its cognate antigen is unknown. TCRdb reanalysed the 5' RACE reads using MiXCR and keeps one entry per CDR3 protein. The sample has around 490,000 distinct CDR3 sequences; approximately 5% are singletons. The specimen was blood, either unsorted or a sorted T cell fraction (not recorded which). The genes are TRBV4-2 and TRBJ2-3, with D unclear. This TCR was recovered from a male donor with ankylosing spondylitis. The CDR3 reads CASSPTPLINTDTQYF. DNA for the CDR3: TGTGCCAGCAGCCCTACGCCCCTCATCAACACAGATACGCAGTATTTT.